These T cell receptor beta chains were read from a single sample in a study of T-cell reconstitution after alpha-beta-depleted transplantation in children. TCRdb passed the PCR reads through MiXCR, listing each CDR3 protein once. The table shows 280,000 or so distinct CDR3 sequences, with more than 9% occurring only once. The source material was peripheral blood, sampled 180 days after TCRalphabeta/CD19-depleted stem cell transplant. These receptors came from a male patient between 2 and 10 years old who had a stem cell transplant for chronic granulomatous disease, so the T cells may come from the graft donor. The CDR3 runs from the conserved cysteine through the conserved F or W. The D gene is left open where the match is weak. A row's size may be missing; if present it is once, few, many or a size class.

abundance,j_gene,v_gene,d_gene,CDR3nt,CDR3aa
many,TRBJ2-1,TRBV7-9,TRBD2,TGTGCCAGCAGCTCAAGACTAGCGGGAGCAAATGAGCAGTTCTTC,CASSSRLAGANEQFF
many,TRBJ2-6,TRBV12-3/TRBV12-4,.,TGTGCCAGCAGTTTGGGGGCGCGGGGGGCCAACGTCCTGACTTTC,CASSLGARGANVLTF
many,TRBJ2-7,TRBV20-1,.,TGCAGTGCTCAGGGACATACCTACGAGCAGTACTTC,CSAQGHTYEQYF
.,TRBJ2-7,TRBV7-3,.,TGTGCCAGCAGCACAACAGGACCTCAGTGCTACGAGCAGTACTTC,CASSTTGPQCYEQYF
.,TRBJ2-2,TRBV30,TRBD2,TGTGCCTGGACCCGACTAGCGGGATCTTCTGGGGAGCTGTTTTTT,CAWTRLAGSSGELFF
many,TRBJ1-5,TRBV28,.,TGTGCCAGCAGTGCTCGGGAACCGAGGCAGCCCCAGCATTTT,CASSAREPRQPQHF
few,TRBJ2-5,TRBV9,.,TGTGCCAGCACCGTTGGGGGCAGTCAAGAGACCCAGTACTTC,CASTVGGSQETQYF
many,TRBJ2-7,TRBV3-1,.,TGTGCCAGCAGCCAACAGGTTGAAAGCTACGAGCAGTACTTC,CASSQQVESYEQYF
few,TRBJ2-1,TRBV18,TRBD2,TGTGCCAGCTCACCAGTTAGCGGGGAATCCTACAATGAGCAGTTCTTC,CASSPVSGESYNEQFF
many,TRBJ1-5,TRBV11-2,.,TGTGCCAGCAGCTCCCTCGGGGGCAGCAATCAGCCCCAGCATTTT,CASSSLGGSNQPQHF
many,TRBJ2-7,TRBV20-1,TRBD2,TGCAGTGCTAGAGGGACTAGCAAGTACGAGCAGTACTTC,CSARGTSKYEQYF
many,TRBJ2-6,TRBV21-1,.,TGTGCCAGTGAATTGACAGGGAGGTTGTGCGGGGCCAACGTCCTGACTTTC,CASELTGRLCGANVLTF
.,TRBJ2-7,TRBV12-3/TRBV12-4,TRBD1,TGTGCCAGCAGTTTAGCGGACAGGGGACCCTACGAGCAGTACTTC,CASSLADRGPYEQYF
many,TRBJ2-3,TRBV6-5,TRBD2,TGTGCCAGCAGTTTAGCGGGAGGCCTTACAGATACGCAGTATTTT,CASSLAGGLTDTQYF
many,TRBJ1-1,TRBV5-1,.,TGCGCCAGCAGCGGACGAGGGAGGGGAAACACTGAAGCTTTCTTT,CASSGRGRGNTEAFF
many,TRBJ2-1,TRBV25-1,TRBD2,TGTGCCAGCAGTGGTGCTAGCGGGGGGGCCCAAGAGACCCAGTTCTTC,CASSGASGGAQETQFF
many,TRBJ2-1,TRBV5-1,TRBD2,TGCGCCAGCAGCTTGGTAACGGGGGGTTTCAATGAGCAGTTCTTC,CASSLVTGGFNEQFF
.,TRBJ2-5,TRBV18,TRBD2,TGTGCCAGCTCACCTATCCAGCGGGGGGAGACCCAGTACTTC,CASSPIQRGETQYF
many,TRBJ1-5,TRBV3-1,TRBD1,TGTGCCAGCAGCCAGACAGCAGGGGGTCAGCCCCAGCATTTT,CASSQTAGGQPQHF
many,TRBJ2-1,TRBV12-3/TRBV12-4,.,TGTGCCAGCAGTTTTGGTGAGCGCTTCCTACTTTACAATGAGCAGTTCTTC,CASSFGERFLLYNEQFF
many,TRBJ2-7,TRBV20-1,.,TGCAGTGCTAGGTCACGGACCGCGGGGGCCTTCTACGAGCAGTACTTC,CSARSRTAGAFYEQYF